This T cell receptor beta chain appears in the sequencing data of a study of neurological immune-mediated disorders. TCRdb used MiXCR to reprocess the 5' RACE reads, holding one entry per CDR3 protein. The sample records about 66,000 distinct CDR3 sequences, 3.4% being singletons. What was sequenced was PBMCs. Receptors originate from a man in his forties with multiple sclerosis.

This clonotype was seen at least ten times. The gene calls are TRBV25-1 and TRBJ2-1; a weak D match, TRBD2 (5 bases). Per the germline V gene, CDR1 is MGHDK and CDR2 is SYGVNS. CDR3 length: 13 residues. V lost 4 bases, J lost 9 bases, and 13 bases lay in between. DNA of the CDR3: TGTGCCAGCAGTGGTTCGGGGATGGGTGAGCAGTTCTTC. Amino acid sequence: CASSGSGMGEQFF. Together with reference TRBV25-1 and TRBJ2-1, the CDR3 gives the full variable domain: EADIYQTPRYLVIGTGKKITLECSQTMGHDKMYWYQQDPGMELHLIHYSYGVNSTEKGDLSSESTVSRIRTEHFPLTLESARPSHTSQYLCASSGSGMGEQFFGPGTRLTVL.